This TCR beta chain was identified during a study of low-dose radiotherapy and immunotherapy resistance in tumors (dated by TCRdb to between 2020 and 2023). With regard to the full study: Patients in Cohort 1 were given 0.5 Gy per fraction every 2 weeks, and the prescribed total PTV dose was 6.5 Gy. For Cohort 2, the dose was 1 Gy per fraction given every two weeks, adding up to 13 Gy in total across 26 weeks. Patients were given nivolumab as a 240 mg flat dose every two weeks and ipilimumab at 1 mg/kg every six weeks, with both drugs delivered intravenously. Every two weeks, patients got intravenous cyclophosphamide at 200 mg/m2, given one day ahead of each radiation and immunotherapy administration. Patients took aspirin 300 mg orally once daily for four cycles, starting on cycle 1 day 1. Randomization of trial participants into treatment groups was not performed. Eight patients were included in the translational analysis: three from the first dose cohort and the first five from the second dose cohort.

Sequencing used an Illumina HiSeq 2500. First-strand cDNA was synthesized using Superscript III and a set of TRAV- and TRBV-specific primers, so that both TCRalpha and TCRbeta chains were covered. TCRs were amplified for 20 to 25 PCR cycles with Phusion, using a constant-region primer paired with the adapter attached to the V primers. Amplification of the isolated mRNA was done with the MessageAmp II aRNA Amplification Kit, which involved a roughly 16-hour in vitro transcription at 37 degrees C. The Dynabeads mRNA DIRECT Purification Kit was used to isolate the mRNA for TCR sequencing. Indexed Illumina adapters were added in a second Phusion PCR of roughly 27 cycles, and the PCR products were purified with AMPure XP beads. For the original study's pipeline: Custom Perl scripts pooled TCR sequences encoding the same protein, removed out-of-frame sequences and computed each clonotype's abundance. The analysis excluded TCR sequences that were supported by just one read. Repertoire metrics included Shannon entropy, Gini index, clonality, richness, and frequency of TCRs shared between repertoires. TCRdb handled the public reads itself, with Q25 trimming in fastp and clone calling in MiXCR, and kept productive beta chains. Every CDR3 protein is listed once, alongside the most common genes and DNA of its rows. The V and J calls reflect TCRdb's pipeline rather than the authors' work. The sample contains under 95,000 distinct CDR3 sequences, around 17% of them found a single time. Approximately 1.5% of the sample comes from the top ten.

According to the study, the label for this sample's time point signals: after trial treatment. Per the publication, the treatment or condition label means: LDRT plus nivolumab, ipilimumab, low-dose cyclophosphamide and aspirin (RACIN trial). Donors were enrolled in RACIN, a single-arm phase I dose-escalation trial in which nivolumab, ipilimumab, aspirin, low-dose cyclophosphamide and low-dose radiotherapy were combined. Patients with advanced, TIL-negative solid tumors were considered eligible. The germline V gene (reference sequence) provides CDR1 MNHEY and CDR2 SMNVEV. Germline trimming amounts to 10 bases on V and 8 bases on J, with 4 as the count of junction bases outside the gene matches. Measured from the cysteine to the phenylalanine, the CDR3 is 11 residues long. Of all the DNA, just the CDR3 is kept, 33 bases in frame from base 1. This clonotype occurred many times. Its antigen remains undetermined. Base qualities were left out, and no much larger clone turns up one base away.

Sample: PBMCs, taken after low-dose radiotherapy plus immunotherapy. This receptor was taken from a male donor with prostate cancer. The sequence links TRBV27 to TRBJ1-2, with TRBD1 matching 10 junction bases. CDR3 loop: CATGQGEGYTF. The DNA reads as follows: TGTGCCACCGGACAGGGGGAGGGCTACACCTTC.